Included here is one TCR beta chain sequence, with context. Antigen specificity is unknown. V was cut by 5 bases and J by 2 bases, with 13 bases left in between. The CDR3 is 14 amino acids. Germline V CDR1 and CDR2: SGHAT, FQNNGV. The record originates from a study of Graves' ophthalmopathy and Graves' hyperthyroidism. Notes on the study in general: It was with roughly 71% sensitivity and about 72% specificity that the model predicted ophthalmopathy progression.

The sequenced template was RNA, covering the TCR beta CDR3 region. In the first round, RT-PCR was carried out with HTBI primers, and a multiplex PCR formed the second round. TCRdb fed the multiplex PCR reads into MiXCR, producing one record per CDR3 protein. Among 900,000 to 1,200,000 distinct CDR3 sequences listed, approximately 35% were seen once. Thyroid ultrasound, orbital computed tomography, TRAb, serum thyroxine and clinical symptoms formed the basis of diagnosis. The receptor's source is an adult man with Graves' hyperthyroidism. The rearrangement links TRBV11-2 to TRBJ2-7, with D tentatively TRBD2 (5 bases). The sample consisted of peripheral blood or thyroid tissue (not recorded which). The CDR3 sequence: CASSEWGVPYEQYF. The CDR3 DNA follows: TGTGCCAGCAGCGAGTGGGGAGTCCCCTACGAGCAGTACTTC.